The source of this T cell receptor (beta chain) is a study of cytomegalovirus exposure and HLA in healthy donors. Study overall: Among 398 genotyped donors, around 80% fell in the Caucasian-associated ancestry cluster.

PCR used 60 Vbeta primers and 13 Jbeta primers. Measured with immunoSEQ multiplex PCR; TCRdb has only the in-frame clones, and not every one. The sample has about 180,000 clones, 81% seen once. Broader study findings: Sequencing likely produced, as an artifact, a cluster of highly shared sequence variants. A missense DCLRE1C variant was associated with V- and J-gene trimming of TCR beta chains in a later analysis, and an independent cohort replicated the association.

Turning to this clone: Its cognate antigen is unknown.

The sequenced sample was PBMCs. The TCR was taken from a woman in her late teens or twenties in good health and CMV-seropositive.

Here the CDR3 reads CASRFRGSYEQYF. In DNA, the CDR3 is TGTGCCAGCAGATTCCGGGGGAGCTACGAGCAGTACTTC. The J gene is TRBJ2-7, the V gene TRBV14; tentatively, D is TRBD2 (6 bases). The V gene lost 6 bases and the J gene lost 3 bases, with 12 bases spanning the gap. Germline loops: CDR1 SGHDN, CDR2 FVKESK. This CDR3 has 13 residues.